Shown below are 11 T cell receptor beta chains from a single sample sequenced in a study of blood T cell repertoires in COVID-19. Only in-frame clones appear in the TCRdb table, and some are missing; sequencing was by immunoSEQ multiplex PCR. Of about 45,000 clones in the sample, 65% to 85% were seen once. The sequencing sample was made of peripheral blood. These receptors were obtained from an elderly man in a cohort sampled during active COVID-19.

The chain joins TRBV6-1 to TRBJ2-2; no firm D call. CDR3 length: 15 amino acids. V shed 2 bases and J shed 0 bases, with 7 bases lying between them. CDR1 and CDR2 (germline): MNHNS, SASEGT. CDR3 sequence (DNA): TGTGCCAGCAGTGAACACAGCCCGAACACCGGGGAGCTGTTTTTT. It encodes CASSEHSPNTGELFF.

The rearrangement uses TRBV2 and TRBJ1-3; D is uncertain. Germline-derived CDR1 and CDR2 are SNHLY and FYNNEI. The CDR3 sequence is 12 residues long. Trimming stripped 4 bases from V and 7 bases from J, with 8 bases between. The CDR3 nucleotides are TGTGCCAGCAGTGCCCGAGGTAACACCATATATTTT. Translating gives CASSARGNTIYF.

CDR3 protein: CASSQISGTGVSYEQYF. The CDR3 nucleotides are TGTGCCAGCAGCCAAATTTCCGGGACAGGGGTTTCCTACGAGCAGTACTTC. The chain uses TRBV4-2 and TRBJ2-7; 10 bases line up with TRBD1. J was trimmed by 1 base and V by 2 bases; bases with no gene match: 8. There are 17 residues in the CDR3. Per germline, CDR1 LGHNA and CDR2 YNFKEQ.

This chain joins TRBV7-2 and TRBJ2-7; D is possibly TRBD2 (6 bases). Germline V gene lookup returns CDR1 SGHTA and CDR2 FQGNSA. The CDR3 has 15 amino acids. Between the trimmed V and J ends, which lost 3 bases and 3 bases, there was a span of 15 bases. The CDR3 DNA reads TGTGCCAGCAGCTTCGCGGGACTCACCCTCTACGAGCAGTACTTC. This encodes CASSFAGLTLYEQYF.

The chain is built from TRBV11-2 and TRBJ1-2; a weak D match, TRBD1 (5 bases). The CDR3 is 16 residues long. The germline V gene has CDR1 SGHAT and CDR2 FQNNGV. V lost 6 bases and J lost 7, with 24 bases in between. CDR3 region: CASRDLGGVLLSGYTF. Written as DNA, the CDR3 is TGTGCCAGCAGAGACCTCGGGGGGGTTCTTTTGAGTGGCTACACCTTC.

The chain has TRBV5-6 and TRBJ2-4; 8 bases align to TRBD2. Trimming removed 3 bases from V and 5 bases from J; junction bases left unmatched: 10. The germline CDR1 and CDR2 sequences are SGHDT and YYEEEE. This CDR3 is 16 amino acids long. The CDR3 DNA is TGTGCCAGCAGCTCCTCCGGGACTAGGTACCAAAACATTCAGTACTTC. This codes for CASSSSGTRYQNIQYF.

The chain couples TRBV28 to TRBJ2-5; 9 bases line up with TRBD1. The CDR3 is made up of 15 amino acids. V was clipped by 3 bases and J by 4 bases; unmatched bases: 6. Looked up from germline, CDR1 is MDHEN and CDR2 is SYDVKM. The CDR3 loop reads CASSFGTGRTETQYF. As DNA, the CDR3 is TGTGCCAGCAGTTTTGGGACAGGGAGAACAGAGACCCAGTACTTC.

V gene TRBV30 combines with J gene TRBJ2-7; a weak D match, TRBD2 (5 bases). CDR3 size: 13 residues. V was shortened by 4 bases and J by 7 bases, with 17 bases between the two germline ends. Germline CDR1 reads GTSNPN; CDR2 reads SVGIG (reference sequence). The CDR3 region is CAWKRGPEGEQYF. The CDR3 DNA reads TGTGCCTGGAAAAGAGGGCCGGAAGGGGAGCAGTACTTC.

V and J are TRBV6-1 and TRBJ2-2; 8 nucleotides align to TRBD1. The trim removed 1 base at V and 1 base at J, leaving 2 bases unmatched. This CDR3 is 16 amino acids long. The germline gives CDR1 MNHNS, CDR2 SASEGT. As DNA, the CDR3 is TGTGCCAGCAGTGAAGTGGGGACAGGGAACACCGGGGAGCTGTTTTTT. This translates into CASSEVGTGNTGELFF.

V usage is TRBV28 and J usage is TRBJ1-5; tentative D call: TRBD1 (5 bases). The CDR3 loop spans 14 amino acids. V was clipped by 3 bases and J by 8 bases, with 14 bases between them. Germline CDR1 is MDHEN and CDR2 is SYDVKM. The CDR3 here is CASSFALKGKPQHF. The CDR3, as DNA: TGTGCCAGCAGTTTTGCTTTGAAGGGGAAGCCCCAGCATTTT.

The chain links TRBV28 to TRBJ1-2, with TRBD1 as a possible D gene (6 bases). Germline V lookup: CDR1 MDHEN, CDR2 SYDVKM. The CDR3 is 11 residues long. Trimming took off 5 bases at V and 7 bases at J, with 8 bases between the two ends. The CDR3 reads CASSTGFGYTF. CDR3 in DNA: TGTGCCAGCAGTACAGGGTTTGGCTACACCTTC.